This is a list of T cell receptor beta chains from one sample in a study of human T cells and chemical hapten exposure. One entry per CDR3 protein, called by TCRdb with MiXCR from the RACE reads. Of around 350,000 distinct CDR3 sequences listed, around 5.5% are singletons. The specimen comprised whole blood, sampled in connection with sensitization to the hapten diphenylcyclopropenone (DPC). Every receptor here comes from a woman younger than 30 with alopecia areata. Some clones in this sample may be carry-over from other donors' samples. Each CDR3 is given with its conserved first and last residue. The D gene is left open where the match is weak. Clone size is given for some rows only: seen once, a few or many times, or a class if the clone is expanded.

CDR3: CASSPSPGRPEAFF
DNA: TGTGCCAGCAGTCCCTCCCCGGGTCGCCCGGAAGCTTTCTTT
size: few
D: .
length: 14
J: TRBJ1-1
V: TRBV27

CDR3: CASSQDLWGTEAFF
DNA: TGTGCCAGCAGCCAAGATCTTTGGGGGACTGAAGCTTTCTTT
size: .
D: .
length: 14
J: TRBJ1-1
V: TRBV14

CDR3: CASSKTGTSSYNSPLHF
DNA: TGTGCCAGCAGCAAGACAGGGACTAGCTCCTATAATTCACCCCTCCACTTT
size: few
D: TRBD1
length: 17
J: TRBJ1-6
V: TRBV7-9

CDR3: CASSLGGATGIQYF
DNA: TGTGCCAGCAGTTTAGGAGGGGCAACTGGCATTCAGTACTTC
size: few
D: .
length: 14
J: TRBJ2-4
V: TRBV12-3/TRBV12-4

CDR3: CAGGRDSPLHF
DNA: TGTGCCGGGGGCAGGGATTCACCCCTCCACTTT
size: few
D: .
length: 11
J: TRBJ1-6
V: TRBV7-9

CDR3: CASSQQGAKTYGYTF
DNA: TGTGCCAGCAGCCAACAGGGGGCCAAAACCTATGGCTACACCTTC
size: few
D: TRBD1
length: 15
J: TRBJ1-2
V: TRBV7-9

CDR3: CASSRSDSRSSYNSPLHF
DNA: TGCGCCAGCAGCCGGTCCGACAGTCGGAGCTCCTATAATTCACCCCTCCACTTT
size: .
D: .
length: 18
J: TRBJ1-6
V: TRBV5-1

CDR3: CSALDPEKQETQYF
DNA: TGCAGTGCTCTTGATCCAGAGAAACAAGAGACCCAGTACTTC
size: .
D: .
length: 14
J: TRBJ2-5
V: TRBV20-1

CDR3: CASSQESGLGNSPLHF
DNA: TGCGCCAGCAGCCAAGAATCAGGGCTGGGGAATTCACCCCTCCACTTT
size: .
D: .
length: 16
J: TRBJ1-6
V: TRBV4-3

CDR3: CASSYVLAVPTKAEAFF
DNA: TGTGCCAGCAGTTACGTCCTGGCAGTCCCGACGAAGGCTGAAGCTTTCTTT
size: .
D: .
length: 17
J: TRBJ1-1
V: TRBV6-2/TRBV6-3

CDR3: CASSQVVADPESEQYF
DNA: TGTGCCAGCAGCCAAGTGGTTGCAGACCCCGAGTCCGAGCAGTACTTC
size: .
D: .
length: 16
J: TRBJ2-7
V: TRBV4-2

CDR3: CASSFQTGTDTQYF
DNA: TGTGCCAGCAGCTTCCAGACAGGCACAGATACGCAGTATTTT
size: many
D: .
length: 14
J: TRBJ2-3
V: TRBV7-2

CDR3: CASSPIDSTSSELFF
DNA: TGTGCCAGCTCACCAATCGACTCTACATCGTCGGAGCTGTTTTTT
size: many
D: .
length: 15
J: TRBJ2-2
V: TRBV18

CDR3: CASSFGTDQPQHF
DNA: TGCGCCAGCAGCTTCGGGACAGATCAGCCCCAGCATTTT
size: many
D: TRBD1
length: 13
J: TRBJ1-5
V: TRBV5-1

CDR3: CASSPRTGGTNQPQHF
DNA: TGTGCCAGCAGTCCCCGGACAGGGGGAACCAATCAGCCCCAGCATTTT
size: .
D: TRBD1
length: 16
J: TRBJ1-5
V: TRBV12-3/TRBV12-4

CDR3: CASVPSVTGGGETQYF
DNA: TGTGCTAGTGTTCCCTCTGTGACAGGGGGCGGGGAGACCCAGTACTTC
size: few
D: TRBD1
length: 16
J: TRBJ2-5
V: TRBV12-5

CDR3: CASSHGTGDLGQETQYF
DNA: TGTGCCAGCAGCCACGGGACAGGGGACCTCGGCCAAGAGACCCAGTACTTC
size: many
D: TRBD1
length: 17
J: TRBJ2-5
V: TRBV6-6

CDR3: CASSLGLAGYTDTQYF
DNA: TGTGCCAGCAGCTTGGGACTAGCGGGGTACACAGATACGCAGTATTTT
size: .
D: TRBD2
length: 16
J: TRBJ2-3
V: TRBV5-5

CDR3: CASSSGTQETQYF
DNA: TGTGCCAGCAGTTCCGGGACCCAAGAGACCCAGTACTTC
size: many
D: .
length: 13
J: TRBJ2-5
V: TRBV6-5

CDR3: CASSPYGGQNTEAFF
DNA: TGTGCCAGCTCACCTTACGGGGGACAGAACACTGAAGCTTTCTTT
size: few
D: .
length: 15
J: TRBJ1-1
V: TRBV18

CDR3: CASSSRRTSGGPSTDTQYF
DNA: TGCGCCAGCAGCTCCCGCCGAACTAGCGGGGGACCTAGCACAGATACGCAGTATTTT
size: .
D: TRBD2
length: 19
J: TRBJ2-3
V: TRBV4-1

CDR3: CASSTGTSGGATDTQYF
DNA: TGCGCCAGCAGCACCGGGACTAGCGGGGGGGCCACAGATACGCAGTATTTT
size: many
D: TRBD2
length: 17
J: TRBJ2-3
V: TRBV5-1

CDR3: CASSKVTTGTVCSYNSPLHF
DNA: TGTGCCAGCAGCAAAGTGACCACCGGGACAGTTTGCTCCTATAATTCACCCCTCCACTTT
size: .
D: .
length: 20
J: TRBJ1-6
V: TRBV21-1

CDR3: CASSLVGRQTNTEAFF
DNA: TGTGCCAGCAGCTTAGTGGGACGGCAGACGAACACTGAAGCTTTCTTT
size: .
D: .
length: 16
J: TRBJ1-1
V: TRBV11-2

CDR3: CSVDVENRRADTQYF
DNA: TGCAGCGTTGACGTCGAGAACAGAAGGGCTGATACGCAGTATTTT
size: many
D: .
length: 15
J: TRBJ2-3
V: TRBV29-1

CDR3: CASSPWDGAYEQYF
DNA: TGTGCCAGCAGCCCATGGGACGGGGCCTACGAGCAGTACTTC
size: .
D: .
length: 14
J: TRBJ2-7
V: TRBV5-5

CDR3: CASSQDINYGYTF
DNA: TGTGCCAGCAGCCAAGACATTAACTATGGCTACACCTTC
size: many
D: .
length: 13
J: TRBJ1-2
V: TRBV7-3

CDR3: CASSLTSGGASRDTQYF
DNA: TGTGCCAGCAGCCTGACTAGCGGGGGGGCTTCAAGAGATACGCAGTATTTT
size: few
D: TRBD2
length: 17
J: TRBJ2-3
V: TRBV9

CDR3: CASSDSGGYEQFF
DNA: TGTGCCAGCAGTGATAGCGGGGGATATGAGCAGTTCTTC
size: few
D: TRBD2
length: 13
J: TRBJ2-1
V: TRBV6-1

CDR3: CASQTSQLTSDEQFF
DNA: TGTGCCAGCCAGACTAGCCAGCTGACGAGCGATGAGCAGTTCTTC
size: many
D: TRBD2
length: 15
J: TRBJ2-1
V: TRBV2

CDR3: CASSSDSANYGYTF
DNA: TGCGCCAGCAGCTCGGACAGTGCTAACTATGGCTACACCTTC
size: many
D: .
length: 14
J: TRBJ1-2
V: TRBV5-1

CDR3: CASSLTDWGEKLFF
DNA: TGCGCCAGCAGTTTGACAGACTGGGGCGAAAAACTGTTTTTT
size: few
D: .
length: 14
J: TRBJ1-4
V: TRBV5-1

CDR3: CASSYDGTGVYF
DNA: TGTGCCAGCAGTTATGACGGGACGGGTGTGTACTTC
size: many
D: .
length: 12
J: TRBJ2-7
V: TRBV6-2/TRBV6-3

CDR3: CASKPSGGYNEQFF
DNA: TGTGCCAGTAAGCCCAGCGGGGGGTACAATGAGCAGTTCTTC
size: many
D: TRBD2
length: 14
J: TRBJ2-1
V: TRBV19

CDR3: CASSHVPGTSGGPREQFF
DNA: TGCGCCAGCAGCCATGTCCCCGGGACTAGCGGGGGGCCTCGTGAGCAGTTCTTC
size: few
D: TRBD2
length: 18
J: TRBJ2-1
V: TRBV4-3

CDR3: CASSMGQVKQPQHF
DNA: TGTGCCAGTAGTATGGGGCAGGTCAAGCAGCCCCAGCATTTT
size: many
D: .
length: 14
J: TRBJ1-5
V: TRBV19

CDR3: CSARAPRGHQPQHF
DNA: TGCAGTGCTAGAGCCCCCAGGGGGCATCAGCCCCAGCATTTT
size: few
D: TRBD1
length: 14
J: TRBJ1-5
V: TRBV20-1

CDR3: CASTLDGRSYEQYF
DNA: TGTGCCAGCACTCTGGATGGACGTTCCTACGAGCAGTACTTC
size: few
D: .
length: 14
J: TRBJ2-7
V: TRBV28

CDR3: CASSYSRGGSAEAFF
DNA: TGTGCCAGCAGTTACTCGAGGGGGGGAAGCGCTGAAGCTTTCTTT
size: .
D: .
length: 15
J: TRBJ1-1
V: TRBV6-5

CDR3: CASSVDRVAFF
DNA: TGTGCCAGCAGTGTGGACAGGGTCGCTTTCTTT
size: many
D: TRBD1
length: 11
J: TRBJ1-1
V: TRBV2

CDR3: CASSYPPRDTYYGYTF
DNA: TGTGCCAGCAGCTACCCCCCAAGGGACACCTACTATGGCTACACCTTC
size: .
D: .
length: 16
J: TRBJ1-2
V: TRBV12-3/TRBV12-4

CDR3: CAIRGAGGTGELFF
DNA: TGTGCCATCCGGGGGGCCGGGGGCACCGGGGAGCTGTTTTTT
size: few
D: .
length: 14
J: TRBJ2-2
V: TRBV6-6

CDR3: CASSLLRGEAYNEQFF
DNA: TGTGCCAGCAGCCTACTTCGCGGGGAAGCCTACAATGAGCAGTTCTTC
size: .
D: .
length: 16
J: TRBJ2-1
V: TRBV5-6

CDR3: CASSQDLGVIQPQHF
DNA: TGTGCCAGCAGCCAAGATTTAGGGGTCATTCAGCCCCAGCATTTT
size: .
D: .
length: 15
J: TRBJ1-5
V: TRBV3-1

CDR3: CASSRPGQTNTGELFF
DNA: TGTGCCAGCAGCCGACCGGGACAAACGAACACCGGGGAGCTGTTTTTT
size: many
D: .
length: 16
J: TRBJ2-2
V: TRBV7-9

CDR3: CASSGQGYGNTIYF
DNA: TGTGCCAGCAGTGGACAGGGTTACGGAAACACCATATATTTT
size: few
D: TRBD1
length: 14
J: TRBJ1-3
V: TRBV12-3/TRBV12-4

CDR3: CGSSLLVTGELFF
DNA: TGTGGCAGCAGTTTATTGGTCACCGGGGAGCTGTTTTTT
size: .
D: .
length: 13
J: TRBJ2-2
V: TRBV27

CDR3: CASNLAVDSPLHF
DNA: TGTGCCAGCAACTTAGCCGTTGATTCACCCCTCCACTTT
size: many
D: .
length: 13
J: TRBJ1-6
V: TRBV6-6

CDR3: CASSSALQSSQHF
DNA: TGTGCCAGCAGCTCCGCCCTCCAATCGTCCCAGCATTTT
size: .
D: .
length: 13
J: TRBJ1-5
V: TRBV28

CDR3: CASSRDRDDQPQHF
DNA: TGTGCCAGCAGCCGGGACAGGGACGATCAGCCCCAGCATTTT
size: .
D: TRBD1
length: 14
J: TRBJ1-5
V: TRBV3-1

CDR3: CASSYSGGRGTEAFF
DNA: TGTGCCAGCAGTTACTCCGGGGGCAGGGGCACTGAAGCTTTCTTT
size: many
D: .
length: 15
J: TRBJ1-1
V: TRBV6-5

CDR3: CASSYSQGGSSSYEQYF
DNA: TGTGCCAGCAGTTACTCCCAGGGGGGGTCTAGCTCCTACGAGCAGTACTTC
size: .
D: .
length: 17
J: TRBJ2-7
V: TRBV6-5